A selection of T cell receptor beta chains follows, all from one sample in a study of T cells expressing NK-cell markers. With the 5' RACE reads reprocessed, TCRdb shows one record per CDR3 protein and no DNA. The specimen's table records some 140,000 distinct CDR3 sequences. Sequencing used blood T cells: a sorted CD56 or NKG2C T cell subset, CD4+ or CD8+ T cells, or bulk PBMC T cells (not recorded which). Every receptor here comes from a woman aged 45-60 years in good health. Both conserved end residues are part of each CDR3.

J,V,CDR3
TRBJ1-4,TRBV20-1,CSASPEGEKLFF
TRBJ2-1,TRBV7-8,CASSLAASSYNEQFF
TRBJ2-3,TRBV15,CATSGPPWDDGAGGKGDTQYF
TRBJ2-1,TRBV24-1,CATSEGYNEQFF
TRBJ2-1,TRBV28,CASSPGRGSGEQFF
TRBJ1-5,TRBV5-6,CASSLGGADLQPQHF
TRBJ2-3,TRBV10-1,CASKGTGAADTQYF
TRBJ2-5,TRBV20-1,CSAREDRGDQETQYF
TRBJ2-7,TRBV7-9,CASRAGDAHEQYF
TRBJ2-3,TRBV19,CASSTHHLTETTDTQYF
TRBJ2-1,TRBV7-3,CASSIGQVYNEQFF
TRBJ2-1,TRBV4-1,CASSASLAGGSEQFF
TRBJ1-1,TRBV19,CASSVQGNTEAFF
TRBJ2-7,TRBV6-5,CASSPVLSGNSYEQYF
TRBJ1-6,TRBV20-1,CSARDYRGAGPNSPLHF
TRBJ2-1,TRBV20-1,CSAIPTVAGPYNEQFF
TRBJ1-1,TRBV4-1,CASSQDGTVEAFF
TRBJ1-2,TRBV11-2,CASSFSLLSGYGYTF
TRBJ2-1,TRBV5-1,CASSSRGGQGPYNEQFF
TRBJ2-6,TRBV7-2,CASSLEGAESGANVLTF
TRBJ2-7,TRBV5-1,CASSAGQGTHPEYF
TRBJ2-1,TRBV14,CASSQDSGRANEQFF
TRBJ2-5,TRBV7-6,CASRLAGWEETQYF
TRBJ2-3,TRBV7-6,CASSFTGATATDTQYF
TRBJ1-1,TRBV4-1,CASSQLWGGTEAFF
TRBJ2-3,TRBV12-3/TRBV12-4,CASSLEVLRTDTQYF
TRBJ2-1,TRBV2,CASSERSAEEQFF
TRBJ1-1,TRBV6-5,CASSLQGINTEAFF
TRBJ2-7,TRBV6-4,CASSDSIGQTTYEQYF
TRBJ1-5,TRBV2,CASSEWGANQPQHF
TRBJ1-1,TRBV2,CASSKTGGLPEAFF
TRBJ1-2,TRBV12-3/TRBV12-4,CASRGGADYYGYTF
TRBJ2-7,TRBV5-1,CASSSGQGREQYF
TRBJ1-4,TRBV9,CASSETGTSGEKLFF
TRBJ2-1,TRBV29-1,CSALGGVYNEQFF
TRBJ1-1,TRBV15,CATSRELSDREVTEAFF